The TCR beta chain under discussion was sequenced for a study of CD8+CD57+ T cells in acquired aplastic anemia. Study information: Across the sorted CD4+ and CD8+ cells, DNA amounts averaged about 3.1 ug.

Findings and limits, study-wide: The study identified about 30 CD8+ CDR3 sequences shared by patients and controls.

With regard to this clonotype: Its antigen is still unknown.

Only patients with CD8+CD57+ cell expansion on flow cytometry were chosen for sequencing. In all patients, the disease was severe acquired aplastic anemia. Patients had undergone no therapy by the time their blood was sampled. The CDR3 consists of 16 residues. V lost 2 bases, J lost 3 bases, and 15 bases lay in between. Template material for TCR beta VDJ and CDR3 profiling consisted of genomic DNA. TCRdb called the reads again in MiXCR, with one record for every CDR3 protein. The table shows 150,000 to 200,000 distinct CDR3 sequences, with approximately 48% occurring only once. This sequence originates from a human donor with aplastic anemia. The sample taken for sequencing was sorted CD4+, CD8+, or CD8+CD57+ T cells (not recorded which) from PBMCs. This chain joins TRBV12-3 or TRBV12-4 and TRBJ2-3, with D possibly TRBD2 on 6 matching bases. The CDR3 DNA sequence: TGTGCCAGCAGTTTATTCGGGACTCCGTATACAGATACGCAGTATTTT. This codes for CASSLFGTPYTDTQYF.